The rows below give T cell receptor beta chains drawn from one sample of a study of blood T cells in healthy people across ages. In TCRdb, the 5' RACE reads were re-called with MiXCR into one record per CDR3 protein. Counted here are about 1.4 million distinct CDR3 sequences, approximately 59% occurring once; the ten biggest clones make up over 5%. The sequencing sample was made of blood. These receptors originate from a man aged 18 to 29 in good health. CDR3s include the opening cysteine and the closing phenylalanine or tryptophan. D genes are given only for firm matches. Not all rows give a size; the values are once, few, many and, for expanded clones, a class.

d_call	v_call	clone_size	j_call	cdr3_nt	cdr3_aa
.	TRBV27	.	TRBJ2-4	TGTGCTCGGCAGGCCAAAAACATTCAGTACTTC	CARQAKNIQYF
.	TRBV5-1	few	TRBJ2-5	TGCGCCAGCAGCTACAACGACGCGGGAGAGACCCAGTACTTC	CASSYNDAGETQYF
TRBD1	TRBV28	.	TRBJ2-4	TGTGCCAGCAGCCTAACAGGGGTCAAAAACATTCAGTACTTC	CASSLTGVKNIQYF
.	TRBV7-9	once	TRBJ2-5	TGTGCCAGCAGCCCTCGTTTGAGCAACCAAGAGACCCAGTACTTC	CASSPRLSNQETQYF
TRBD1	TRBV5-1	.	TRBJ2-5	TGCGCCAGCAGCCAAGGGACAGGGACGACCCAGTACTTC	CASSQGTGTTQYF
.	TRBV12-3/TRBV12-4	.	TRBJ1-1	TGTGCCAGCAGTTTTGGTCCCACGAACACTGAAGCTTTCTTT	CASSFGPTNTEAFF
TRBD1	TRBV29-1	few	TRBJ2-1	TGCAGCATCCGGACAGGGCCGGCGGAGCAGTTCTTC	CSIRTGPAEQFF
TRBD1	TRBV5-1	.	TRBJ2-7	TGCGCCAGCAGCCCCTCCTTCGACAGGGGAAAGTACGAGCAGTACTTC	CASSPSFDRGKYEQYF
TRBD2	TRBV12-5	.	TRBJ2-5	TGTGCTAGTGGTTTGGTCGGGACTAGCGGGAGTATGGAGACCCAGTACTTC	CASGLVGTSGSMETQYF
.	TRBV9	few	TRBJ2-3	TGTGCCAGCAGCCCTGGAAAGCGGGCCAGCACAGATACGCAGTATTTT	CASSPGKRASTDTQYF
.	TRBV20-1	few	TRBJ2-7	TGCAGAGCGGGACAGAGCTCCTACGAGCAGTACTTC	CRAGQSSYEQYF
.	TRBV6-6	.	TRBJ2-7	TGTGCCAGCAGTTACTTGAGGGGGGAGGGCCTGAATGAGCAGTACTTC	CASSYLRGEGLNEQYF
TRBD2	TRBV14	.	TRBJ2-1	TGTGCCAGCAGCCTGGGACTAGCGGGAGAGATGTCCTACAATGAGCAGTTCTTC	CASSLGLAGEMSYNEQFF
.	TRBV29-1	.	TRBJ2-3	TGCAGCGTTGGGGCGTATGGGCCAGATACGCAGTATTTT	CSVGAYGPDTQYF